These 28 T cell receptor beta chains came from one sample sequenced in a study of cytomegalovirus exposure and HLA in healthy donors. With 60 Vbeta and 13 Jbeta primers, the PCR was carried out. Data came from immunoSEQ multiplex PCR; TCRdb stores just in-frame clones and leaves some out. The listing records about 120,000 clones. The sequencing sample was made of PBMCs. Receptors originate from a man aged 30-40 years in good health and CMV-seronegative.

CDR3 region: CASSLVTYNNEQFF. The CDR3 DNA is TGTGCCAGCAGCTTAGTAACGTACAACAATGAGCAGTTCTTC. The J gene is TRBJ2-1, the V gene TRBV7-9; D not certain. Trimming left V 1 base short and J 5 bases short, with 9 bases between. This CDR3 has 14 amino acids. CDR1 and CDR2 from the germline V gene are SEHNR and FQNEAQ (reference sequence). Looking up the rest from reference TRBV7-9 and TRBJ2-1 gives the full variable domain: DTGVSQNPRHKITKRGQNVTFRCDPISEHNRLYWYRQTLGQGPEFLTYFQNEAQLEKSRLLSDRFSAERPKGSFSTLEIQRTEQGDSAMYLCASSLVTYNNEQFFGPGTRLTVL.

The chain carries TRBV6-1 and TRBJ1-5; TRBD1 agrees at 9 bases. This CDR3 region has 14 residues. Germline CDR1 is MNHNS and CDR2 is SASEGT. After removal of 8 bases from V and 0 bases from J, the junction contained 2 bases not matched to a gene. Here the CDR3 reads CASRTGASNQPQHF. Written as DNA, the CDR3 is TGTGCCAGCCGGACAGGGGCTAGCAATCAGCCCCAGCATTTT.

This sequence joins TRBV11-2 and TRBJ2-7; 7 bases are a match to TRBD1. The CDR3 is made up of 13 amino acids. Germline V gives CDR1 SGHAT, CDR2 FQNNGV. V was clipped by 5 bases and J by 4 bases; unmatched bases: 5. This CDR3 reads CASSRGQTYEQYF. The DNA of the CDR3 is TGTGCCAGCAGCCGGGGACAGACTTACGAGCAGTACTTC.

The chain recombines TRBV5-1 with TRBJ2-5; the match to TRBD2 covers 11 bases. The ends lost 4 bases at V and 7 bases at J; junction bases unmatched: 9. CDR1 and CDR2 (germline): SGHRS, YFSETQ. There are 15 residues in the CDR3. The CDR3 DNA reads TGCGCCAGCAGCGTTCTAACTAGCGGGGGAGGGACCCAGTACTTC. Residues: CASSVLTSGGGTQYF.

Turning to this clone: Compared with germline, one end of the junction differs, possibly owing to a read error. The same CDR3 arises from other DNA sequences in this sample as well. The chain has TRBV7-9 and TRBJ2-7; TRBD2 agrees at 8 bases. The CDR3 has 15 residues. Germline loops: CDR1 SEHNR, CDR2 FQNEAQ (reference sequence). CDR3 coding DNA: TGTGCCAGCAGCTTATTAGGGCTAGCGGGTGCGAAGCAGTACTTT. This sequence encodes CASSLLGLAGAKQYF.

As concerns this clone: Relative to the germline gene, one junction end is altered; a read error may explain this. The identical CDR3 is also encoded by other nucleotide sequences in the sample. The V gene is TRBV7-9, the J gene TRBJ1-1; TRBD1 might be the D (5 bases). The CDR3 spans 15 residues. Germline CDR1 is SEHNR and CDR2 is FQNEAQ (reference sequence). The CDR3 is CASSSNHQGNTEAFF. CDR3 DNA sequence: TGTGCCAGTAGCTCAAACCATCAGGGAAACACTGAAGCTTTCTTT.

The genes are TRBV19 and TRBJ2-2; D call uncertain. V lost 3 bases and J lost 0, with 8 bases in between. CDR3 size: 15 residues. In germline, CDR1 is LNHDA, CDR2 SQIVND (reference sequence). CDR3 sequence (DNA): TGTGCCAGTAGTATTTTATCGGCGAACACCGGGGAGCTGTTTTTT. The encoded protein is CASSILSANTGELFF.

V and J are TRBV15 and TRBJ2-1; 10 bases map to TRBD2. This CDR3 is 15 amino acids long. The junction had 0 bases not matched to a gene; V was cut back by 0 bases and J by 4 bases. Germline CDR1 is LNHNV and CDR2 is YYDKDF (reference sequence). In nucleotides, the CDR3 is TGTGCCACCAGCAGAGATAGCGGGGGGTACAATGAGCAGTTCTTC. Residues: CATSRDSGGYNEQFF.

V is TRBV25-1 and J is TRBJ2-7; TRBD1 aligns across 7 bases. V lost 0 bases, J lost 3 bases, and 2 bases stayed unmatched. The CDR3 length is 14 residues. Germline V gives CDR1 MGHDK, CDR2 SYGVNS. Here the CDR3 DNA reads TGTGCCAGCAGTGAATATGGACAGGACTACGAGCAGTACTTC. It translates to CASSEYGQDYEQYF.

V usage is TRBV19 and J usage is TRBJ1-1; the match to TRBD1 covers 8 bases. The CDR3 loop spans 14 amino acids. The V gene end was trimmed by 10 bases and the J gene end by 0 bases; junction bases not matched to a gene: 7. CDR1 is LNHDA and CDR2 is SQIVND in the germline V gene (reference sequence). The chain's CDR3 is CATIRTGMNTEAFF. CDR3 nucleotides: TGTGCCACCATACGGACAGGGATGAACACTGAAGCTTTCTTT.

The chain employs TRBV2 and TRBJ1-5; D gene ambiguous. V dropped 3 bases and J dropped 6 bases, with 9 bases sitting between them. This CDR3 region has 13 residues. Germline-derived CDR1 and CDR2 are SNHLY and FYNNEI. CDR3 bases: TGTGCCAGCAGTGACGGAGTTGGTCAGCCCCAGCATTTT. It encodes CASSDGVGQPQHF.

The chain uses TRBV19 and TRBJ2-2; possible D gene TRBD1, 6 bases. V lost 0 bases and J 7 bases, leaving 6 bases between the germline ends. CDR1 and CDR2 from the germline V gene are LNHDA and SQIVND (reference sequence). The CDR3 runs 13 residues. The CDR3 DNA follows: TGTGCCAGTAGTATAGAAGGGGGCGGGGAGCTGTTTTTT. Protein product: CASSIEGGGELFF.

This chain uses TRBV2 with TRBJ2-1; a weak D match, TRBD1 (6 bases). The CDR3 length is 13 residues. The V end lost 4 bases, the J end lost 14 bases, and 18 bases lay between the germline ends. Germline CDR1 SNHLY, CDR2 FYNNEI. CDR3 sequence reads: CASSVDGTSRKFF. The DNA for the CDR3 is TGTGCCAGCAGTGTCGACGGGACATCCCGCAAGTTCTTC. The full variable domain, rest sourced from reference TRBV2 and TRBJ2-1, is EPEVTQTPSHQVTQMGQEVILRCVPISNHLYFYWYRQILGQKVEFLVSFYNNEISEKSEIFDDQFSVERPDGSNFTLKIRSTKLEDSAMYFCASSVDGTSRKFFGPGTRLTVL.

As to this clone: Relative to the germline gene, one junction end is altered; a read error may explain this. J is TRBJ2-1 and V is TRBV20-1; possibly TRBD2 for D (5 bases). CDR1 DFQATT and CDR2 SNEGSKA come from the germline V gene (reference sequence). The CDR3 runs 11 residues. Here the CDR3 DNA reads TGCAGTGCCAGAGCGGTCAATGAGCAGTTCTTC. Protein: CSARAVNEQFF.

This sequence joins TRBV11-3 and TRBJ2-1; 9 nucleotides match TRBD2. Germline V gives CDR1 SGHNT, CDR2 YENEEA. V was pared by 3 bases and J by 2 bases, with 5 bases of the junction left unmatched. The CDR3 consists of 16 residues. The CDR3 spells CASSLFSGGPYNEQFF. The CDR3 DNA follows: TGTGCCAGCAGCTTGTTTAGCGGGGGACCCTACAATGAGCAGTTCTTC.

The chain recombines TRBV27 with TRBJ2-1; D ambiguous. This CDR3 has 13 residues. Germline V gives CDR1 MNHEY, CDR2 SMNVEV (reference sequence). V gave up 6 bases and J gave up 0 bases, with 6 bases separating them. The CDR3 is CASRLNSYNEQFF. CDR3 nucleotide sequence: TGTGCCAGCAGACTGAACTCCTACAATGAGCAGTTCTTC.

The gene calls are TRBV11-3 and TRBJ2-1, with D perhaps TRBD2 (5 bases). CDR1 is SGHNT and CDR2 is YENEEA in the germline V gene. Trimming cost V 5 bases and J 0 bases, with 11 bases left between them. CDR3 size: 15 residues. CDR3 loop: CASSLQGSSYNEQFF. For the CDR3, the DNA is TGTGCCAGCAGCCTACAAGGGAGCTCCTACAATGAGCAGTTCTTC.

The V gene is TRBV5-1, the J gene TRBJ2-5; possible D gene TRBD2, 5 bases. The J call may be faulty, since TRBJ2-7 better matches the DNA end. CDR1 and CDR2 from the germline V gene are SGHRS and YFSETQ. CDR3 size: 13 residues. In nucleotides, the CDR3 is TGCGCCAGCAGCGAAGGGAGCTCCTACGAGCAGTACTTC. Amino acid sequence: CASSEGSSYEQYF.

V is TRBV28 and J is TRBJ2-7, with 7 bases aligning to TRBD1. Germline CDR1 and CDR2: MDHEN and SYDVKM. The junction had 7 bases not matched to a gene; V was cut back by 4 bases and J by 4 bases. The length of the CDR3 is 14 residues. CDR3 sequence reads: CASSSPGQMYEQYF. The CDR3 DNA is TGTGCCAGCAGTTCTCCGGGACAGATGTACGAGCAGTACTTC.

The chain carries TRBV7-2 and TRBJ2-5; TRBD1 might be the D (7 bases). The DNA end favors TRBJ2-7, so the J call may be wrong. Germline V gene data show CDR1 as SGHTA and CDR2 as FQGNSA. This CDR3 contains 15 residues. The CDR3 nucleotides read TGTGCCAGCAGCTTAGAAGGAGGGGGCCCCTACGAGCAGTACTTC. It encodes CASSLEGGGPYEQYF.

The chain couples TRBV4-1 to TRBJ2-7; D is uncertain. The CDR3 length is 16 residues. CDR1 and CDR2 (germline): MGHRA, YSYEKL. Between the trimmed V and J ends, which lost 1 base and 1 base, there was a span of 14 bases. The CDR3 nucleotides read TGCGCCAGCAGCCAAGGTGGCCCCCCGGGTTCCTACGAGCAGTACTTC. Translation: CASSQGGPPGSYEQYF.

J is TRBJ2-4 and V is TRBV11-1; D might be TRBD2 (6 bases). Deletions cut 0 bases from V and 5 bases from J, with 8 bases between. CDR3 length: 14 amino acids. The V gene's germline CDR1 is SGHAT and CDR2 FQDESV (reference sequence). CDR3 amino acids: CASSLAGTENIQYF. CDR3 nucleotide sequence: TGTGCCAGCAGCTTAGCGGGGACTGAAAACATTCAGTACTTC. Full variable domain (rest looked up from reference TRBV11-1 and TRBJ2-4): EAEVAQSPRYKITEKSQAVAFWCDPISGHATLYWYRQILGQGPELLVQFQDESVVDDSQLPKDRFSAERLKGVDSTLKIQPAELGDSAMYLCASSLAGTENIQYFGAGTRLSVL.

The V and J genes are TRBV20-1 and TRBJ1-2; 9 bases match TRBD1. The CDR3 covers 11 residues. Germline-derived CDR1 and CDR2 are DFQATT and SNEGSKA (reference sequence). Losses at the gene ends were 3 bases for V and 12 bases for J; bases not matched to a gene: 5. The DNA for the CDR3 is TGCAGTGCTAGCTGGACAGGGGCAAACACCTTC. It yields the protein CSASWTGANTF.

DNA for the CDR3: TGTGCCTGGAGTGTAAGCTCTAGCGGACTAGCAGGCGAGACCCAGTACTTC. It yields the protein CAWSVSSSGLAGETQYF. The gene calls are TRBV30 and TRBJ2-5; 8 bases match TRBD2. The CDR3 contains 17 residues. J lost 5 bases, V lost 0 bases, and 14 bases had no gene match. The germline CDR1 and CDR2 sequences are GTSNPN and SVGIG (reference sequence).

The chain links TRBV18 to TRBJ2-5; 7 bases align to TRBD1. The J call may be wrong; the DNA end is better matched by TRBJ2-7. Germline loops: CDR1 KGHSH, CDR2 LQKENI. The length of the CDR3 is 17 residues. CDR3 region: CASSPQRAGTDVYEQYF. The CDR3 DNA follows: TGTGCCAGCTCACCCCAGAGGGCCGGGACAGATGTTTACGAGCAGTACTTC.

V is TRBV2 and J is TRBJ2-5; D is unresolved. CDR3 length: 14 amino acids. CDR1 and CDR2 (germline): SNHLY, FYNNEI. Trimming shortened V by 3 bases and J by 1 base, and 9 bases separated the two germline ends. The CDR3 DNA sequence: TGTGCCAGCAGTGAGATGGGCAGCCAAGAGACCCAGTACTTC. This translates into CASSEMGSQETQYF.

The rearrangement joins TRBV5-8 to TRBJ2-3, with D possibly TRBD1 on 6 matching bases. Trimming pared 5 bases from V and 3 bases from J, leaving 16 bases between. The CDR3 extends over 15 amino acids. Germline V gene data show CDR1 as SGHTS and CDR2 as YDEGEE. The CDR3 coding sequence is TGTGCCAGCAGACCACAGGGCGCTTGGACAGATACGCAGTATTTT. Translating gives CASRPQGAWTDTQYF.

The chain couples TRBV18 to TRBJ1-3; D remains unclear. V was clipped by 3 bases and J by 3 bases, with 9 bases between them. This CDR3 comprises 14 residues. CDR1 and CDR2 (germline): KGHSH, LQKENI. This CDR3 reads CASSPSGGGNTIYF. CDR3 DNA sequence: TGTGCCAGCTCACCGTCCGGAGGTGGAAACACCATATATTTT. The variable domain in full, completed from reference TRBV18 and TRBJ1-3, reads NAGVMQNPRHLVRRRGQEARLRCSPMKGHSHVYWYRQLPEEGLKFMVYLQKENIIDESGMPKERFSAEFPKEGPSILRIQQVVRGDSAAYFCASSPSGGGNTIYFGEGSWLTVV.